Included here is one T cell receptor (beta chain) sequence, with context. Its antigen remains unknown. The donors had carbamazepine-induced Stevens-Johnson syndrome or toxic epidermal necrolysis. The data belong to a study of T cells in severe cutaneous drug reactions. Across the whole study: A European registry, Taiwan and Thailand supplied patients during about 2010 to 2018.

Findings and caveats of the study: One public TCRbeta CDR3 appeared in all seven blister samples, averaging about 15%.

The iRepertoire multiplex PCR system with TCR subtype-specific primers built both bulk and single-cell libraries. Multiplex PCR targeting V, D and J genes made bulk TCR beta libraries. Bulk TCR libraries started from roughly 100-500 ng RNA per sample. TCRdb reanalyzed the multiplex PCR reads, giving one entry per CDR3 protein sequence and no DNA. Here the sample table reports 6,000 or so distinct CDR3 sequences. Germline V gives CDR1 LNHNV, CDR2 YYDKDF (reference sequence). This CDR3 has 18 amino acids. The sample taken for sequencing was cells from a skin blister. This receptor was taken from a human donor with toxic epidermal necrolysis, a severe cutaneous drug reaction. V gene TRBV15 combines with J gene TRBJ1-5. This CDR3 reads CATSRVGRRLSGNQPQHF.